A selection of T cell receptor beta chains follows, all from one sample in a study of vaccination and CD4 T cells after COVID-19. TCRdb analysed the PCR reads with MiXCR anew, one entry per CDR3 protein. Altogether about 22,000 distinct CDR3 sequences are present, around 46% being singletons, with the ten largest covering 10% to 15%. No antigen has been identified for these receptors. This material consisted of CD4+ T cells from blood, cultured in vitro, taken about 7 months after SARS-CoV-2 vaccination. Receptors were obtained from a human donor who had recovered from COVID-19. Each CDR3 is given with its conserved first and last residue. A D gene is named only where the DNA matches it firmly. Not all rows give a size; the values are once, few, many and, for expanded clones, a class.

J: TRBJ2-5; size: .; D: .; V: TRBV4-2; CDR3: CASSQVTAETQYF; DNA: TGTGCCAGCAGCCAAGTAACTGCAGAGACCCAGTACTTC
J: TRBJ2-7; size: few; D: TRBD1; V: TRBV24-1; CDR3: CATSDDRDSSYEQYF; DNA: TGTGCCACCAGTGACGACCGGGACAGTTCCTACGAGCAGTACTTC
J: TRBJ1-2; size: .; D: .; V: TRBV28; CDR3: CASADSNYGYTF; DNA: TGTGCCAGCGCAGATAGTAACTATGGCTACACCTTC
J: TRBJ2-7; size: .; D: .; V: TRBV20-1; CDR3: CSAIRQSYEQYF; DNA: TGCAGTGCTATTAGACAGTCCTACGAGCAGTACTTC
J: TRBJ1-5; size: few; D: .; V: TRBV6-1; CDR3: CASRQDHNQPQHF; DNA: TGTGCCAGCAGACAGGACCACAATCAGCCCCAGCATTTT
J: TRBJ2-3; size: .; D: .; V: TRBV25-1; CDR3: CASSDSSTDTQYF; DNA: TGTGCCAGCAGTGATTCCAGCACAGATACGCAGTATTTT
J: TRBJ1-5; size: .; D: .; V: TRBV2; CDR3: CASSDGLQNQPQHF; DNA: TGTGCCAGCAGTGACGGGTTACAAAATCAGCCCCAGCATTTT
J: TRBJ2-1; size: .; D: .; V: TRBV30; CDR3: CAWSRDTSAYNEQFF; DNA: TGTGCCTGGAGTCGGGACACCAGCGCCTACAATGAGCAGTTCTTC
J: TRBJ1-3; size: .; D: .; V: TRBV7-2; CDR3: CASSADTLNTIYF; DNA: TGTGCCAGCAGCGCCGACACTCTGAACACCATATATTTT
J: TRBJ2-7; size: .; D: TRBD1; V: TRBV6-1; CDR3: CASSTSRDRDSYEQYF; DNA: TGTGCCAGCAGCACCTCTCGGGACAGGGACTCCTACGAGCAGTACTTC
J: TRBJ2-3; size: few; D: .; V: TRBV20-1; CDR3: CSARDAGQVADTQYF; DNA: TGCAGTGCTAGGGACGCGGGCCAGGTAGCAGATACGCAGTATTTT
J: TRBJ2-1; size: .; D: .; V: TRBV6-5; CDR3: CASSYGVGTTSYNEQFF; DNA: TGTGCCAGCAGTTACGGAGTGGGCACAACCTCCTACAATGAGCAGTTCTTC
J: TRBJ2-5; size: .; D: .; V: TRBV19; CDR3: CASSISSGGGEETQYF; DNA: TGTGCCAGTAGTATTAGTTCCGGAGGGGGTGAAGAGACCCAGTACTTC
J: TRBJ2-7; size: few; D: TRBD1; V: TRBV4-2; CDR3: CASSQLGTGGSYEQYF; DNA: TGTGCCAGCAGCCAACTCGGGACAGGGGGCAGCTACGAGCAGTACTTC
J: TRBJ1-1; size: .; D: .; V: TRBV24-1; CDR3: CATSDPGGEAFF; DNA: TGTGCCACCAGTGACCCCGGCGGTGAAGCTTTCTTT
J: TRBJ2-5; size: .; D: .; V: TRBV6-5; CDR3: CASSYLWTKGPQETQYF; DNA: TGTGCCAGCAGTTATCTCTGGACCAAGGGTCCTCAAGAGACCCAGTACTTC
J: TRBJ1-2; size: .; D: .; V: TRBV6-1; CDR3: CASSVRESGYTF; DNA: TGTGCCAGCAGTGTTCGGGAGAGTGGCTACACCTTC
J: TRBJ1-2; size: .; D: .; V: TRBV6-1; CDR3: CASSPGLTGHGYTF; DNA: TGTGCCAGCAGTCCCGGGCTAACTGGCCATGGCTACACCTTC
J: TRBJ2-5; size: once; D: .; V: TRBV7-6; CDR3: CATKPGIAFTQETQYF; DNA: TGTGCCACTAAACCGGGAATAGCCTTCACCCAAGAGACCCAGTACTTC
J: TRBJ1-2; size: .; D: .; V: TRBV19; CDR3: CASSLQGVYGYTF; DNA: TGTGCCAGTAGTTTACAGGGTGTATATGGCTACACCTTC
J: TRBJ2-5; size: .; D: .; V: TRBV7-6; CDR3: CASSYSGRGSWETQYF; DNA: TGTGCCAGCAGCTACTCAGGGAGAGGTTCATGGGAGACCCAGTACTTC
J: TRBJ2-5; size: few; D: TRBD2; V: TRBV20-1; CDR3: CSARDPAGLAGRETQYF; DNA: TGCAGTGCTAGGGACCCCGCGGGACTAGCGGGCAGGGAGACCCAGTACTTC
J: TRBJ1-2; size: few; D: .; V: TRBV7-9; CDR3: CASSSTGYSNYGYTF; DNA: TGTGCCAGCAGCTCCACTGGGTATTCTAACTATGGCTACACCTTC
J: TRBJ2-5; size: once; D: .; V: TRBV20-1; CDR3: CSARDGGWTQYF; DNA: TGCAGTGCTAGGGACGGGGGTTGGACCCAGTACTTC
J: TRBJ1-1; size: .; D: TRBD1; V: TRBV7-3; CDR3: CASSSGTANTEAFF; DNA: TGTGCCAGCAGCTCCGGGACAGCCAACACTGAAGCTTTCTTT
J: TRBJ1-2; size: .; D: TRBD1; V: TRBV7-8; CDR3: CASSLARETGGSGYTF; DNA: TGTGCCAGCAGCTTAGCGCGTGAGACAGGGGGCTCTGGCTACACCTTC
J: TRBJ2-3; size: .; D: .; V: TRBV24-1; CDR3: CATSASSHYSTDTQYF; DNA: TGTGCCACCAGTGCCAGCAGCCACTATAGCACAGATACGCAGTATTTT
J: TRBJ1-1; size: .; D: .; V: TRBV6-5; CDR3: CASSLQSANTEAFF; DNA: TGTGCCAGCAGTTTACAGTCAGCGAACACTGAAGCTTTCTTT
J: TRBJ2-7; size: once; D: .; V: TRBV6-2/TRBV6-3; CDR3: CASRFLSSRHEQYF; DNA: TGTGCCAGCAGGTTTTTGTCCTCTCGACACGAGCAGTACTTC
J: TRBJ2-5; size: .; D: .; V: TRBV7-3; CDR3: CASSLEVEAKETQYF; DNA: TGTGCCAGCAGCTTAGAGGTGGAGGCTAAAGAGACCCAGTACTTC
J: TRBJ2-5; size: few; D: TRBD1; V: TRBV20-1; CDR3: CSARDRQGALMETQYF; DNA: TGCAGTGCTAGAGATCGACAGGGGGCGCTTATGGAGACCCAGTACTTC
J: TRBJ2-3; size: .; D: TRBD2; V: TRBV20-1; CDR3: CSAPPGGGASTDTQYF; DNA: TGCAGTGCCCCTCCGGGGGGGGGTGCTAGCACAGATACGCAGTATTTT
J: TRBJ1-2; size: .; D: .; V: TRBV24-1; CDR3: CATSEPGRDYGYTF; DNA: TGTGCCACCAGTGAACCTGGACGAGACTATGGCTACACCTTC
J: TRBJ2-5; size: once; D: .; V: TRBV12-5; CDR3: CASGSDNQETQYF; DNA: TGTGCTAGTGGCTCCGACAACCAAGAGACCCAGTACTTC
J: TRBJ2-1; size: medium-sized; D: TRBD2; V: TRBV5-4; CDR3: CASSSLAGGYNEQFF; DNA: TGTGCCAGCAGCTCTCTAGCGGGTGGGTACAATGAGCAGTTCTTC
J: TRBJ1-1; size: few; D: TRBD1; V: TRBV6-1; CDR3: CASTRTGYTEAFF; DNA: TGTGCCAGCACTAGGACAGGGTACACTGAAGCTTTCTTT
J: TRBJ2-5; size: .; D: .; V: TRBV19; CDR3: CASSPLDRQETQYF; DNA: TGTGCCAGTAGTCCCCTGGACAGACAAGAGACCCAGTACTTC
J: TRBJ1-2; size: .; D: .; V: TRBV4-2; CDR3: CASSQDPGTPYGYTF; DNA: TGTGCCAGCAGCCAAGATCCCGGGACTCCCTATGGCTACACCTTC
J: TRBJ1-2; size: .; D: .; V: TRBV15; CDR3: CATSRDLRGANYGYTF; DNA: TGTGCCACCAGCAGAGATCTAAGGGGGGCTAACTATGGCTACACCTTC
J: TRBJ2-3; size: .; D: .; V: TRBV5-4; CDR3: CASSGQLTDTQYF; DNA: TGTGCCAGCAGCGGACAGCTTACAGATACGCAGTATTTT
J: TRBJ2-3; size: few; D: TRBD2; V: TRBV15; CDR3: CATSRGLAGGSDTQYF; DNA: TGTGCCACCAGCAGAGGACTAGCGGGAGGGTCAGATACGCAGTATTTT
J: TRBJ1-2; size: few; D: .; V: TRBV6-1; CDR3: CASRDIGYTF; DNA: TGTGCCAGCAGGGACATTGGCTACACCTTC
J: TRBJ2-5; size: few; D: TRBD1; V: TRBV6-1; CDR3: CASSEDRGEETQYF; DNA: TGTGCCAGCAGTGAGGACAGGGGAGAGGAGACCCAGTACTTC
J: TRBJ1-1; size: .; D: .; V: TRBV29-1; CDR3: CSVPGRYGTNTEAFF; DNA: TGCAGCGTTCCGGGTAGGTACGGTACGAACACTGAAGCTTTCTTT
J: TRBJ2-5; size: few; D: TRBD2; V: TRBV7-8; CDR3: CASSNRGGGETQYF; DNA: TGTGCCAGCAGCAACCGCGGGGGGGGGGAGACCCAGTACTTC
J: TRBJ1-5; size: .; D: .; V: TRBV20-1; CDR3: CSARSGALTPEPQHF; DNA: TGCAGTGCTAGATCAGGGGCCCTTACCCCGGAGCCCCAGCATTTT
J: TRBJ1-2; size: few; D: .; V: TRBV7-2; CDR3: CASSLLNYGYTF; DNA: TGTGCCAGCAGCCTACTTAACTATGGCTACACCTTC
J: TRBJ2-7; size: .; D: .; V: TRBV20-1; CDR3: CSAAGGAPYEQYF; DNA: TGCAGTGCTGCAGGTGGGGCCCCCTACGAGCAGTACTTC
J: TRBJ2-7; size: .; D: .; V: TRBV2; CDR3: CASGSYYEQYF; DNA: TGTGCCAGCGGTTCTTACTACGAGCAGTACTTC
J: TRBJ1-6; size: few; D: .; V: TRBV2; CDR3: CASSATGKNSPLHF; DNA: TGTGCCAGCAGTGCCACAGGGAAGAATTCACCCCTCCACTTT